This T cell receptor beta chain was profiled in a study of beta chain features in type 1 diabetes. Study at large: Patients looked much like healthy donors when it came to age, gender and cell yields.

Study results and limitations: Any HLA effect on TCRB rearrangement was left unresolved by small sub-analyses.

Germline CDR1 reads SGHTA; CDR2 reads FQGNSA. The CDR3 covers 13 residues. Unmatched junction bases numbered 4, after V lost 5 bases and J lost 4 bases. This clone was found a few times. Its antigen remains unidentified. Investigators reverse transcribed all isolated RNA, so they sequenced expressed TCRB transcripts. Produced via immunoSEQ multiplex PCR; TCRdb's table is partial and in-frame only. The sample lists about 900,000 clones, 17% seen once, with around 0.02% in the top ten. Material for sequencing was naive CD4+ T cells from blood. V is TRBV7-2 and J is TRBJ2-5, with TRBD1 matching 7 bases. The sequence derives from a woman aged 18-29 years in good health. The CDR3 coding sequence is TGTGCCAGCAGCCCACAGGGGAGAGAGACCCAGTACTTC. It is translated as CASSPQGRETQYF.